This T cell receptor (beta chain) derives from a study of cytomegalovirus exposure and HLA in healthy donors. Study-wide points: The listing of 150 to 200 TCR beta chains classed them as cytomegalovirus-associated. The CMV antigen specificity of a few CMV-associated chains was confirmed through in vitro analysis. Subsequent analysis showed first-cohort TCR clusters tending to co-occur in roughly 130 validation repertoires.

Using immunoSEQ multiplex PCR, the repertoire was profiled, and TCRdb retains in-frame clones only, with some absent. Among some 70,000 clones listed, 85% were seen once. This CDR3 is 12 amino acids long. As to this clone: The antigen is not known.

The sequence came from a man aged 25-45 years in good health and CMV-seronegative. V usage is TRBV21-1 and J usage is TRBJ1-5. TRBV21-1 is given as a pseudogene. The material sequenced was PBMCs. CDR3 protein: CASTNPLGESHF. CDR3 DNA sequence: TGTGCCAGCACCAATCCATTAGGAGAGAGCCATTTT.